Sequencing of this T cell receptor (beta chain) was carried out in a study of technical replicates of blood from a handful of donors. Germline V lookup: CDR1 MNHEY, CDR2 SVGAGI. Trimming removed 2 bases from V and 3 bases from J; junction bases left unmatched: 10. This CDR3 has 16 residues. This clone has a single count. The protocol was immunoSEQ multiplex PCR, while the TCRdb copy is restricted to in-frame clones and leaves out a portion. Of tens of thousands of clones in the sample, more than 95% were seen once. The sequencing sample was made of T cells isolated from PBMCs. The chain is built from TRBV6-5 and TRBJ2-7; 7 bases map to TRBD1. The clonotype was recovered from a human donor in good health. In DNA form, the CDR3 reads TGTGCCAGCAGTTACCAAAAGACAGGGTTTGTCTACGAGCAGTACTTC. Translation: CASSYQKTGFVYEQYF.